This T cell receptor beta chain was sequenced for a study of CD8+CD57+ T cells in acquired aplastic anemia. The authors sequenced patients whose flow cytometry had shown CD8+CD57+ cell expansion. At blood sampling, none of the patients had yet received therapy. Profiling that covered TCR beta VDJ and CDR3 relied on genomic DNA as its template. TCRdb re-analysed the reads in MiXCR, keeping a single row per CDR3 protein. This table has roughly 250,000 distinct CDR3 sequences, 82% appearing once. About this clonotype itself: A read error may account for a junction end that differs from germline.

CDR1 is SGHRS, CDR2 YFSETQ, per germline. This CDR3 region has 15 residues. The sequence derives from a human donor with aplastic anemia. The specimen sequenced was sorted CD4+, CD8+, or CD8+CD57+ T cells (not recorded which) from PBMCs. V is TRBV5-1 and J is TRBJ1-1; D call uncertain. The CDR3 spells CASSLGLKAFTEAFF. In DNA, the CDR3 is TGTGCCAGCAGCTTAGGTCTGAAAGCTTTCACTGAAGCTTTCTTT.